These T cell receptor beta chains were read from a single sample in a study of control samples from healthy donors and cancer patients. TCRdb's copy holds only in-frame clones and misses some; the assay was immunoSEQ multiplex PCR. The sample has 140,000 or so clones, under 90% seen once. The sample consisted of blood. The receptors shown here come from a young man in good health. CDR3s include the opening cysteine and the closing phenylalanine or tryptophan. Fields, in order: J gene, V gene, CDR3 protein.

TRBJ2-2 | TRBV6-5 | CASSYEVSGGTGELFF
TRBJ1-1 | TRBV7-2 | CASSARGRPLGMNTEAFF
TRBJ2-1 | TRBV11-3 | CASSLASNFYNEQFF
TRBJ1-4 | TRBV18 | CASSIQRNEKLFF
TRBJ2-3 | TRBV4-3 | CASSQGGSGSITDTQYF
TRBJ2-7 | TRBV29-1 | CSVNRGAYEQYF
TRBJ1-6 | TRBV6-6 | CASSYSRGMNSPLHF
TRBJ2-3 | TRBV14 | CASSQQQSPADTQYF
TRBJ2-2 | TRBV4-2 | CASSPRAGGTGELFF
TRBJ2-2 | TRBV7-2 | CASSLLGRAAGGELFF
TRBJ1-1 | TRBV19 | CASSHPGGIDVGAFF
TRBJ2-1 | TRBV6-2/TRBV6-3 | CASSGFMDEQFF
TRBJ2-2 | TRBV9 | CASSVGTSQNTGELFF
TRBJ2-3 | TRBV7-3 | CASSSGGLSTDTQYF
TRBJ1-1 | TRBV6-1 | CASSERQLDEAFF
TRBJ2-2 | TRBV4-3 | CASSQDWVPGELFF
TRBJ1-1 | TRBV11-3 | CASSLITGGTEAFF
TRBJ2-5 | TRBV5-5 | CASSLDYGRAVGETQYF
TRBJ2-7 | TRBV4-2 | CASSQAGTGGYEQYF
TRBJ2-5 | TRBV9 | CASSVAGGMPQETQYF
TRBJ1-5 | TRBV18 | CASSPIGRDQPQHF
TRBJ1-5 | TRBV5-1 | CASSFGTEDQPQHF
TRBJ2-5 | TRBV5-1 | CASSTGGEGETQYF
TRBJ2-3 | TRBV5-1 | CASSLATGATDTQYF
TRBJ2-1 | TRBV2 | CASGGGPDNEQFF
TRBJ2-1 | TRBV2 | CASSDRGGTSYNEQFF
TRBJ2-1 | TRBV11-2 | CASSVETEQFF
TRBJ2-3 | TRBV5-1 | CASQAGGMTDTQYF
TRBJ1-5 | TRBV5-1 | CASSSEGYSNQPQHF